These 8 T cell receptor beta chains originate from one sample sequenced in a study of regulatory T cells in long-lasting Graves disease. Noted time point: persistent/refractory GD, antithyroid drugs over 5 years with positive TRAb. Following extraction of RNA from PBMCs, that RNA was used to make the TCR library. Construction of the TCR beta libraries employed iRepertoire HTBI primers in conjunction with Arm-PCR of CDR3 regions. TCRdb reanalysed the multiplex PCR reads using MiXCR and keeps one entry per CDR3 protein. The sample has around 450,000 distinct CDR3 sequences, about a fifth seen once. This specimen consisted of peripheral blood mononuclear cells (PBMCs), obtained when the disease was refractory, from a patient treated with antithyroid drugs. These receptors all stem from a female donor with Graves disease.

The chain joins TRBV28 to TRBJ2-2, with 7 bases that match TRBD1. The junction had 5 bases not matched to a gene; V was cut back by 6 bases and J by 1 base. Germline values: CDR1 MDHEN, CDR2 SYDVKM. This CDR3 is built from 15 residues. CDR3 in amino acids: CASSRRDRNTGELFF. DNA of the CDR3: TGTGCCAGCAGCCGAAGGGACAGGAACACCGGGGAGCTGTTTTTT.

This clonotype has ten or more counts. This chain connects TRBV28 to TRBJ1-1, with D unresolved. Germline CDR1 reads MDHEN; CDR2 reads SYDVKM. This CDR3 has 15 amino acids. V was pared by 2 bases and J by 4 bases, with 14 bases between. The CDR3 reads CASSLLGNQVTEAFF. The CDR3 DNA follows: TGTGCCAGCAGTTTACTCGGGAACCAGGTCACTGAAGCTTTCTTT.

Comments on this clonotype: The junction shows a germline mismatch at one end, possibly a read error. J is TRBJ1-6 and V is TRBV27; D is unclear. In germline, CDR1 is MNHEY, CDR2 SMNVEV (reference sequence). This CDR3 contains 13 residues. Here the CDR3 DNA reads TGTGCCAGCAATTTATTTGAGAATTCACCCCTCCACTTT. Protein sequence: CASNLFENSPLHF.

The chain links TRBV7-8 to TRBJ2-1; D may be TRBD1 or TRBD2 (6 bases each). Germline loops: CDR1 SGHVS, CDR2 FQNEAQ. There are 17 residues in the CDR3. Deletions cut 4 bases from V and 6 bases from J, with 22 bases between. The chain's CDR3 is CASSSSRPGVGANEQFF. For the CDR3, the DNA is TGTGCCAGCAGCTCTTCTCGGCCGGGAGTGGGGGCCAATGAGCAGTTCTTC.

This clonotype has ten or more counts. The rearrangement links TRBV12-5 to TRBJ1-5, with 7 bases matching TRBD1. The CDR3 runs 15 residues. Germline values: CDR1 LGHNT, CDR2 FRNRAP. The J segment lost 6 bases and the V segment lost 3 bases, leaving 8 bases of the junction unmatched. CDR3 nucleotides: TGTGCTAGTGGTTTCCAACACAGGGGCGGTCAGCCCCAGCATTTT. As protein: CASGFQHRGGQPQHF.

Many counts were recorded for this clonotype. CDR3 loop: CASGLPYEQYF. For the CDR3, the DNA is TGTGCCAGCGGACTGCCCTACGAGCAGTACTTC. The chain is built from TRBV11-2 and TRBJ2-7, with D perhaps TRBD2 (5 bases). This CDR3 has 11 residues. Per the germline V gene, CDR1 is SGHAT and CDR2 is FQNNGV. V lost 8 bases to trimming and J lost 2 bases, with 7 bases between them.

This chain connects TRBV4-2 to TRBJ2-2; tentatively, D is TRBD1 (6 bases). CDR1 LGHNA and CDR2 YNFKEQ come from the germline V gene. Trimming stripped 1 base from V and 4 bases from J, with 13 bases between. The CDR3 is 16 residues long. The CDR3 nucleotides read TGTGCCAGCAGCCAAGCGACAGGTTTAGGCACCGGGGAGCTGTTTTTT. This gives the protein CASSQATGLGTGELFF.

The rearrangement joins TRBV19 to TRBJ1-1; D not certain. The CDR3 is made up of 14 amino acids. Germline V gene sequence: CDR1 LNHDA, CDR2 SQIVND (reference sequence). Trimming stripped 7 bases from V and 5 bases from J, with 17 bases between. CDR3 nucleotide sequence: TGTGCCAGTACCTCCATTAGTGACGGGACTGAAGCTTTCTTT. It is translated as CASTSISDGTEAFF.